Sequencing of this TCR beta chain was carried out in a study of blood T cells in healthy people across ages. The use of a sample-barcoded 5' primer and a J-beta primer mix characterized a second PCR of roughly 6 to 11 cycles. One entry per CDR3 protein results from TCRdb running MiXCR on the 5' RACE reads. The sample includes some 890,000 distinct CDR3 sequences, 25% to 35% seen only once; the top ten take roughly 10%. This clonotype was recorded at least ten times. V was trimmed by 4 bases and J by 2 bases, leaving 14 bases between them. Germline V gene data show CDR1 as SGHTA and CDR2 as FQGNSA. This CDR3 has 15 amino acids. This sample also appeared in a second study, on T cells of mothers and their children. This second report adds: The study sampled a few healthy Caucasian mothers and their six children. At a rate of about 1.5 ug per 15 ul, cDNA synthesis received all of the extracted RNA. Addition of sample barcodes and 2-4 random nucleotides occurred through the M1S primer of the second PCR.

The source is a woman aged 40 to 50 in good health. The rearrangement links TRBV7-2 to TRBJ2-5; D may match TRBD1 or TRBD2 (5 bases each). Material: blood. This CDR3 reads CASSWGPRRQETQYF. In nucleotides, the CDR3 is TGTGCCAGCAGCTGGGGACCCCGGAGGCAAGAGACCCAGTACTTC. Supplemented by reference TRBV7-2 and TRBJ2-5, the full variable domain reads GAGVSQSPSNKVTEKGKDVELRCDPISGHTALYWYRQSLGQGLEFLIYFQGNSAPDKSGLPSDRFSAERTGGSVSTLTIQRTQQEDSAVYLCASSWGPRRQETQYFGPGTRLLVL.